The rows below give T cell receptor beta chains drawn from one sample of a study of metastatic and nonmetastatic thyroid tumors. TCRdb re-analyzed the PCR reads using MiXCR. The sample comprises more than 20,000 clones, about a fifth of which are singletons, and 25% to 35% rests with the top ten. The specimen was blood. The receptors stem from a female donor with papillary thyroid cancer or a benign thyroid nodule (not recorded which). Some clones in this sample may be carry-over from other donors' samples. CDR3s include the opening cysteine and the closing phenylalanine or tryptophan. D genes are given only for firm matches. Only some rows state a clone size, as once, few, many or a class for expanded clones.

J	length	V	size	D	CDR3	DNA
TRBJ1-1	16	TRBV20-1	NA	NA	CSAIEASRWMNTEAFF	TGCAGTGCTATAGAGGCCAGTAGGTGGATGAACACTGAAGCTTTCTTT
TRBJ2-7	12	TRBV29-1	many	NA	CSVEGLSYEQYF	TGCAGCGTTGAGGGCCTAAGCTACGAGCAGTACTTC
TRBJ2-3	15	TRBV20-1	many	TRBD2	CSAGGLAGSTDTQYF	TGCAGTGCGGGCGGGCTAGCGGGGAGCACAGATACGCAGTATTTT
TRBJ2-5	14	TRBV28	NA	TRBD1	CASSSGQGRETQYF	TGTGCCAGCAGTTCGGGACAGGGCCGAGAGACCCAGTACTTC
TRBJ2-7	16	TRBV20-1	NA	NA	CSALKGRLAGSDEQYF	TGCAGTGCCCTCAAAGGTCGTCTAGCAGGTTCAGACGAGCAGTACTTC
TRBJ1-1	16	TRBV28	medium-sized	NA	CASSSLGIGVNTEAFF	TGTGCCAGCAGCTCCCTCGGGATTGGGGTGAACACTGAAGCTTTCTTT
TRBJ2-7	16	TRBV30	NA	TRBD2	CAWNGLAQGAGYEQYF	TGTGCCTGGAATGGACTAGCGCAAGGAGCAGGCTACGAGCAGTACTTC
TRBJ1-2	14	TRBV6-2/TRBV6-3	many	TRBD1	CASSSRQGADGYTF	TGTGCCAGCAGTTCTAGACAGGGGGCGGATGGCTACACCTTC
TRBJ2-1	16	TRBV3-1	many	NA	CASSQDAREPRDEQFF	TGTGCCAGCAGCCAAGATGCGAGGGAGCCGAGGGATGAGCAGTTCTTC
TRBJ2-1	10	TRBV20-1	NA	NA	CSASGSDQFF	TGCAGTGCTAGCGGGAGTGATCAGTTCTTC
TRBJ2-7	12	TRBV20-1	many	NA	CSGQGRAYEQYF	TGCAGTGGGCAGGGTAGGGCCTACGAGCAGTACTTC
TRBJ2-2	14	TRBV7-2	NA	NA	CASSSKLGGGELFF	TGTGCCAGCAGCTCAAAACTTGGTGGGGGGGAGCTGTTTTTT
TRBJ1-2	12	TRBV19	few	TRBD1	CASSIGDSGYTF	TGTGCCAGTAGTATAGGGGACAGTGGCTACACCTTC
TRBJ2-7	17	TRBV6-2/TRBV6-3	medium-sized	NA	CASSSIPGPQVTYEQYF	TGTGCCAGCAGTTCGATCCCTGGACCCCAAGTAACCTACGAGCAGTACTTC
TRBJ2-7	17	TRBV4-1	NA	NA	CASSQPGCVMGGHEQYF	TGCGCCAGCAGCCAACCGGGGTGTGTAATGGGGGGACACGAGCAGTACTTC
TRBJ2-7	15	TRBV28	medium-sized	TRBD1	CASSSVGTGGGEQYF	TGTGCCAGCAGTTCGGTCGGGACAGGGGGCGGCGAGCAGTACTTC
TRBJ1-1	15	TRBV7-3	NA	NA	CASSLSGPMNTEAFF	TGTGCCAGCAGCTTAAGTGGCCCAATGAACACTGAAGCTTTCTTT
TRBJ2-5	16	TRBV18	many	NA	CASSPGGAGAQETQYF	TGTGCCAGCTCACCAGGGGGCGCCGGGGCTCAAGAGACCCAGTACTTC
TRBJ1-4	17	TRBV19	many	NA	CASRSNHGMATNEKLFF	TGTGCCAGTAGATCAAACCACGGGATGGCAACTAATGAAAAACTGTTTTTT